The sample holds a few counts of the clone carrying this TCR beta chain. Assay used: immunoSEQ multiplex PCR; TCRdb lists only in-frame clones, some missing. The sample lists about 83,000 clones, about 91% seen once, with around 0.3% in the top ten. The data stem from a study of technical replicates of blood from a few donors. The CDR3 is 14 residues long. The V end was cut by 5 bases, the J end by 0 bases, with 9 bases between. The germline CDR1 and CDR2 sequences are SGHTA and FQGTGA. The chain combines TRBV7-3 with TRBJ2-3, with D possibly being TRBD1 (6 bases). Sample: T cells isolated from PBMCs. This sequence was found in a human donor in good health. The CDR3 sequence: CASSNTGSTDTQYF. As DNA, the CDR3 is TGTGCCAGCAGCAACACAGGGAGCACAGATACGCAGTATTTT. Based on the CDR3 plus reference TRBV7-3 and TRBJ2-3, the full variable domain is GAGVSQTPSNKVTEKGKYVELRCDPISGHTALYWYRQSLGQGPEFLIYFQGTGAADDSGLPNDRFFAVRPEGSVSTLKIQRTERGDSAVYLCASSNTGSTDTQYFGPGTRLTVL.